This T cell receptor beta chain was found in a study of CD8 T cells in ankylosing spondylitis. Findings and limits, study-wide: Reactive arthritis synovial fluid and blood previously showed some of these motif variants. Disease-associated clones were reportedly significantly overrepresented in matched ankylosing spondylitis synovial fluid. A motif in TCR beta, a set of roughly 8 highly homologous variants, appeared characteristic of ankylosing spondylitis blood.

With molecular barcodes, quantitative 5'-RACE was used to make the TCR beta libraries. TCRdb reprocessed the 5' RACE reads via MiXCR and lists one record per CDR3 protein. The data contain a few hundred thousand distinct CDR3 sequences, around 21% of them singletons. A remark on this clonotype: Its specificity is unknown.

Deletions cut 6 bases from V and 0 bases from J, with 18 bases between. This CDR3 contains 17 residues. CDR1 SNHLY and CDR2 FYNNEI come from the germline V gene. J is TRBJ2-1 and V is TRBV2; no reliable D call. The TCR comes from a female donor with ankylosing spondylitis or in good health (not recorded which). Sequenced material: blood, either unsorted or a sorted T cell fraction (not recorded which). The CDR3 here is CASSESVSASSYNEQFF. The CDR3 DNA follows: TGTGCCAGCAGCGAGAGCGTCAGCGCGAGCTCCTACAATGAGCAGTTCTTC. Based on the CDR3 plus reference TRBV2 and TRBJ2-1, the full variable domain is EPEVTQTPSHQVTQMGQEVILRCVPISNHLYFYWYRQILGQKVEFLVSFYNNEISEKSEIFDDQFSVERPDGSNFTLKIRSTKLEDSAMYFCASSESVSASSYNEQFFGPGTRLTVL.